The 3 T cell receptor beta chains in this list originate from one sample, sequenced in a study of CD39 and CD103 CD8 tumor-infiltrating T cells. Generated by immunoSEQ multiplex PCR, the TCRdb table keeps only in-frame clones and is missing some. The sample comprises about 2,400 clones, 65% to 75% of which are singletons, and 13% rests with the top ten. Sequences were obtained from CD39- CD103- CD8+ T cells sorted from the tumor. Subset defined: CD103-CD39- double-negative CD45RA- CD8 T cells. The receptors were sampled from a human donor with head and neck squamous cell carcinoma.

The rearrangement uses TRBV7-9 and TRBJ1-2; TRBD1 might be the D (5 bases). CDR3 length equals 15 residues. The V end lost 8 bases, the J end lost 2 bases, and 18 bases lay between the germline ends. Germline V gene data show CDR1 as SEHNR and CDR2 as FQNEAQ (reference sequence). The CDR3 DNA reads TGTGCCAGCCTCCCCCAGCTGGACACCAACTATGGCTACACCTTC. It encodes CASLPQLDTNYGYTF.

This rearrangement joins TRBV6-1 to TRBJ2-1, with 8 nucleotides matching TRBD2. Germline-derived CDR1 and CDR2 are MNHNS and SASEGT. V shed 0 bases and J 7 bases; nucleotides not matched to a gene: 2. CDR3 length: 14 residues. The CDR3 nucleotides read TGTGCCAGCAGTGAAGCGGGGACTAGTAATGAGCAGTTCTTC. Its protein product is CASSEAGTSNEQFF.

V usage is TRBV14 and J usage is TRBJ2-7; unclear D gene. Trimming cost V 4 bases and J 7 bases, with 14 bases left between them. This CDR3 is built from 13 residues. Germline assignment: CDR1 SGHDN and CDR2 FVKESK. CDR3 bases: TGTGCCAGCAGCCCGGTCTCTTACGTTGAGCAGTACTTC. The encoded protein is CASSPVSYVEQYF. Based on the CDR3 plus reference TRBV14 and TRBJ2-7, the full variable domain is EAGVTQFPSHSVIEKGQTVTLRCDPISGHDNLYWYRRVMGKEIKFLLHFVKESKQDESGMPNNRFLAERTGGTYSTLKVQPAELEDSGVYFCASSPVSYVEQYFGPGTRLTVT.